This TCR beta chain was sequenced during a study of shared clonotypes between healthy human individuals. Across the whole study: CD4 naive and memory got three plates each, CD8 naive two, CD8 memory one.

The ends were cut back, 5 bases at V and 7 bases at J, with 18 bases in the middle. The length of the CDR3 is 16 residues. Germline V CDR1 and CDR2: SSHAT, FNYEAQ (reference sequence). Produced via immunoSEQ multiplex PCR; TCRdb's table is partial and in-frame only. The table has 2.3 million or so clones, just over 90% seen once. This receptor was taken from a man younger than 35 in good health. Some clones in this sample may be carry-over from other donors' samples. The V call is TRBV7-7, the J call TRBJ1-6, with D unclear. The specimen was naive CD4+ T cells from PBMCs. Subset indicated: CD45RA+ positively selected. The CDR3 DNA reads TGTGCCAGCAGCGCAGTCGATCCTCACAACAATTCACCCCTCCACTTT. Translated: CASSAVDPHNNSPLHF. Based on the CDR3 plus reference TRBV7-7 and TRBJ1-6, the full variable domain is GAGVSQSPRYKVTKRGQDVTLRCDPISSHATLYWYQQALGQGPEFLTYFNYEAQPDKSGLPSDRFSAERPEGSISTLTIQRTEQRDSAMYRCASSAVDPHNNSPLHFGNGTRLTVT.